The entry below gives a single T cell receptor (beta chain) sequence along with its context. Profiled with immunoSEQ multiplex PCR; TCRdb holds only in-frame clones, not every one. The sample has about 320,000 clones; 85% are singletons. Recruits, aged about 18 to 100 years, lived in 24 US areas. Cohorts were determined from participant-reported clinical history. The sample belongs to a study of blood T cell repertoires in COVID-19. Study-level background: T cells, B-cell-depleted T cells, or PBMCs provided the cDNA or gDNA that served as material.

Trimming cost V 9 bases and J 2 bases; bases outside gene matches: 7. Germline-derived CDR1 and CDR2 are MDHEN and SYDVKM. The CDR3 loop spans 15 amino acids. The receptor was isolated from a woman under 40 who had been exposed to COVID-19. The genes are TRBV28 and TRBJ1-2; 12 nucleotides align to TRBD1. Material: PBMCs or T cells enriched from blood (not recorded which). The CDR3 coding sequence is TGTGCCAGTGATGAGGGACAGGGGGCGAACTATGGCTACACCTTC. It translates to CASDEGQGANYGYTF.